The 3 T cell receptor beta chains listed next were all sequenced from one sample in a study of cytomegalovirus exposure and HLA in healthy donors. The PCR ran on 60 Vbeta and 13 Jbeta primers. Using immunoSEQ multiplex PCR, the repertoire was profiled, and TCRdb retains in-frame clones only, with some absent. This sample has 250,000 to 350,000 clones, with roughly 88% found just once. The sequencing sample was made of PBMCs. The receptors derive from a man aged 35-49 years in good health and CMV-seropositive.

Written as DNA, the CDR3 is TGTGCCAGCAGCCCTCGGGACAGGTCCTACGAGCAGTACTTC. Translated, it gives CASSPRDRSYEQYF. V is TRBV7-9 and J is TRBJ2-7; 8 nucleotides agree with TRBD1. Germline V lookup: CDR1 SEHNR, CDR2 FQNEAQ (reference sequence). Losses at the gene ends were 5 bases for V and 1 base for J; bases not matched to a gene: 4. The CDR3 covers 14 residues.

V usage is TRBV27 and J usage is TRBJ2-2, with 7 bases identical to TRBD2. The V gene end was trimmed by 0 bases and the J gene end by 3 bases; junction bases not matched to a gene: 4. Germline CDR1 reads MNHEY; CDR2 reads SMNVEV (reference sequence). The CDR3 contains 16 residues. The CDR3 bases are TGTGCCAGCAGTTTATCACTGGCGGGAGACACCGGGGAGCTGTTTTTT. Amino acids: CASSLSLAGDTGELFF.

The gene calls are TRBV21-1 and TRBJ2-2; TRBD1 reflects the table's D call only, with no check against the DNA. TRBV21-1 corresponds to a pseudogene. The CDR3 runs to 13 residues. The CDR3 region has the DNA TGTGCCAGCAGGACAGGGAACACCGGGGAGCTGTTTTTT. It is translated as CASRTGNTGELFF.